These 4 T cell receptor beta chains originate from one sample sequenced in a study of control samples from healthy donors and cancer patients (dated by TCRdb to the early 2020s). Library method: the immunoSEQ multiplex PCR assay. This is the immuneACCESS table as TCRdb keeps it, with only in-frame sequences that have V and J called. A part of the clones is gone; compared with another copy, unresolved V genes explain less than half, and the rest is unexplained. The sample table lists about 54,000 clones, around 97% of them with a count of one. The biggest ten clones account for 1.5% to 2% of the sample. What was sequenced was blood. The receptors come from a woman aged 25 to 45 in good health.

The rearrangement joins TRBV5-1 to TRBJ1-4; D gene unclear. The CDR3 has 13 residues. Deletions cut 3 bases from V and 3 bases from J, with 6 bases between. Germline V lookup: CDR1 SGHRS, CDR2 YFSETQ. DNA for the CDR3: TGCGCCAGCAGCTACAGTCCTAATGAAAAACTGTTTTTT. It yields the protein CASSYSPNEKLFF.

This clone was picked up a small number of times. The chain combines TRBV10-3 with TRBJ1-3, with no clear D. CDR3 size: 14 residues. The V gene's germline CDR1 is ENHRY and CDR2 SYGVKD. V lost 7 bases, J lost 4 bases, and 14 bases lay in between. In DNA, the CDR3 is TGTGCCATCATGGGCGAGGGTACAGGAAACACCATATATTTT. Translating gives CAIMGEGTGNTIYF.

The sample holds one count of this clone. V usage is TRBV14 and J usage is TRBJ2-2; TRBD1 agrees at 9 bases. The CDR3 consists of 14 residues. Trimming removed 7 bases from V and 7 bases from J; junction bases left unmatched: 7. Germline CDR1 is SGHDN and CDR2 is FVKESK. DNA for the CDR3: TGTGCCAGCACCGGGACAGGGAATCTCGGGGAGCTGTTTTTT. Its translation is CASTGTGNLGELFF.

This chain uses TRBV7-9 with TRBJ1-3; D is unclear. The CDR3 is 16 residues long. Germline CDR1 is SEHNR and CDR2 is FQNEAQ (reference sequence). V gave up 5 bases and J gave up 2 bases, with 16 bases separating them. CDR3 sequence: CASSPSDGSPGNTIYF. The CDR3 nucleotides read TGTGCCAGCAGCCCCTCGGACGGCTCTCCTGGAAACACCATATATTTT.